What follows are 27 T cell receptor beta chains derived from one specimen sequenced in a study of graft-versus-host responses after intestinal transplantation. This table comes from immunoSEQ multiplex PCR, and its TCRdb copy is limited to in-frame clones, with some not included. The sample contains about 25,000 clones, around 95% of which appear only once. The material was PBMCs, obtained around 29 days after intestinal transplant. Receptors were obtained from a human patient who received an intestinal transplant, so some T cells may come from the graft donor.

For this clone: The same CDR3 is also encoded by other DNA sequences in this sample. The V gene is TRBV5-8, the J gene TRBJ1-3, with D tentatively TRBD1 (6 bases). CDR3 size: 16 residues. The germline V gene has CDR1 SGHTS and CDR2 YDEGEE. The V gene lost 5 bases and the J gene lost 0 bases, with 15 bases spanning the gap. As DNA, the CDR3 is TGTGCCAGCAGATCCCGGGGGCGAATCTCTGGAAACACCATATATTTT. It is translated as CASRSRGRISGNTIYF.

CDR3 sequence reads: CASSLLQSPEETQYF. For the CDR3, the DNA is TGCGCCAGCAGTCTCCTACAGTCACCCGAGGAGACCCAGTACTTC. The gene calls are TRBV4-1 and TRBJ2-5; D gene uncertain. V lost 6 bases, J lost 5 bases, and 19 bases lay in between. This CDR3 is 15 amino acids long. Germline V gene sequence: CDR1 MGHRA, CDR2 YSYEKL.

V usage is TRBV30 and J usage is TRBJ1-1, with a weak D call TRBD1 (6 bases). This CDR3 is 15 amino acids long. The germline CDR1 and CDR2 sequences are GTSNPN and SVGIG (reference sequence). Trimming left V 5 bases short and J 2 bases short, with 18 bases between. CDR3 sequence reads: CAWSLQGLTNTEAFF. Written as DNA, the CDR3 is TGTGCCTGGTCCCTCCAGGGGCTGACCAACACTGAAGCTTTCTTT.

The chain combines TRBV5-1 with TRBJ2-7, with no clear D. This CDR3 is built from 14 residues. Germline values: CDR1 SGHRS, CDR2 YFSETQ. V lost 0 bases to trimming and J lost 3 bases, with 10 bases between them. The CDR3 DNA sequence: TGCGCCAGCAGCTTGGACGAGTATCGCTACGAGCAGTACTTC. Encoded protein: CASSLDEYRYEQYF. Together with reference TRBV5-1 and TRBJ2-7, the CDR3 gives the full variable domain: KAGVTQTPRYLIKTRGQQVTLSCSPISGHRSVSWYQQTPGQGLQFLFEYFSETQRNKGNFPGRFSGRQFSNSRSEMNVSTLELGDSALYLCASSLDEYRYEQYFGPGTRLTVT.

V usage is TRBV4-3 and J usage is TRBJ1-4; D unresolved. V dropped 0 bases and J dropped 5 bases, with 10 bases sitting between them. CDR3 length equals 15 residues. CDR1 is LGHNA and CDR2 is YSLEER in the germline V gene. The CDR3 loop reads CASSQDNGLNEKLFF. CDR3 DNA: TGCGCCAGCAGCCAAGATAACGGCCTGAATGAAAAACTGTTTTTT.

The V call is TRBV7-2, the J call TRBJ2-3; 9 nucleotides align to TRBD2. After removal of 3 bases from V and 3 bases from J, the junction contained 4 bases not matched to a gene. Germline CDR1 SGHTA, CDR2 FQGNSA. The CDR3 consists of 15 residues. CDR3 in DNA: TGTGCCAGCAGCTTTCCTAGCGGGGCTACAGATACGCAGTATTTT. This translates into CASSFPSGATDTQYF. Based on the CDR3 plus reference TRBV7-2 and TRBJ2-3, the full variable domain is GAGVSQSPSNKVTEKGKDVELRCDPISGHTALYWYRQSLGQGLEFLIYFQGNSAPDKSGLPSDRFSAERTGGSVSTLTIQRTQQEDSAVYLCASSFPSGATDTQYFGPGTRLTVL.

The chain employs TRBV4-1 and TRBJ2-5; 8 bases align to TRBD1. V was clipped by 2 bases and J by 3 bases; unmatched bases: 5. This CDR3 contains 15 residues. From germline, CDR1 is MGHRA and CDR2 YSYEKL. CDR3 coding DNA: TGCGCCAGCAGCCAACACCTGACAGGGGAAGAGACCCAGTACTTC. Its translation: CASSQHLTGEETQYF.

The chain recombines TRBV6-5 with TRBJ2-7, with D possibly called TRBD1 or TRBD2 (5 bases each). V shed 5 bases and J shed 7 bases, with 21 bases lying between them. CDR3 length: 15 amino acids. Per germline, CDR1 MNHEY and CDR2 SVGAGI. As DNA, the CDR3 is TGTGCCAGCAGTACCCCGACCACCCGGGACCTGGAGCAGTACTTC. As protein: CASSTPTTRDLEQYF.

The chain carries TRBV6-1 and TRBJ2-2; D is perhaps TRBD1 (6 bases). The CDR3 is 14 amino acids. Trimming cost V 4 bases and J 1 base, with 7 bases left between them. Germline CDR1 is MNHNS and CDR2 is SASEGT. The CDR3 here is CASSGGQNTGELFF. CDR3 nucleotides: TGTGCCAGCAGTGGGGGACAGAACACCGGGGAGCTGTTTTTT.

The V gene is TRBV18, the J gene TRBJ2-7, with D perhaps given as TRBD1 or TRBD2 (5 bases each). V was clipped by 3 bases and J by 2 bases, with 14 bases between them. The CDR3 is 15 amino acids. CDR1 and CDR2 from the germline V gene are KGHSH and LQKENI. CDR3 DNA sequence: TGTGCCAGCTCACCGGGTCGGGGACCCGCCTACGAGCAGTACTTC. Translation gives CASSPGRGPAYEQYF.

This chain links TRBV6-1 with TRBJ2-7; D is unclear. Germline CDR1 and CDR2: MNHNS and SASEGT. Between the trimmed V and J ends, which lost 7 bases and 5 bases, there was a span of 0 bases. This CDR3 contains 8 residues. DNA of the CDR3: TGTGCCAGCAACGAGCAGTACTTC. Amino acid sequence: CASNEQYF.

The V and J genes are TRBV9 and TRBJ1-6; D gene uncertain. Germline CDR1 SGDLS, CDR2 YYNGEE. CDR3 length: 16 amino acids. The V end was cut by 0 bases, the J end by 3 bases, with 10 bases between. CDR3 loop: CASSVEIPLYNSPLHF. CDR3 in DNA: TGTGCCAGCAGCGTAGAAATTCCCCTCTATAATTCACCCCTCCACTTT.

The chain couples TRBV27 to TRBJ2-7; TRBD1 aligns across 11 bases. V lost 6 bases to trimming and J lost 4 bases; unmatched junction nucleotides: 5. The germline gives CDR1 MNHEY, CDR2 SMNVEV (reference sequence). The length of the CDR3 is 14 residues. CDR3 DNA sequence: TGTGCCAGCAGCGCGGGGACAGGGGGTTACGAGCAGTACTTC. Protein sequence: CASSAGTGGYEQYF.

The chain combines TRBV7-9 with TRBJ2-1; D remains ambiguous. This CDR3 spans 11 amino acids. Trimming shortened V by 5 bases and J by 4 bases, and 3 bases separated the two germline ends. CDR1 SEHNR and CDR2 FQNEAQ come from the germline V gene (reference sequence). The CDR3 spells CASSPYNEQFF. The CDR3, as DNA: TGTGCCAGCAGCCCTTACAATGAGCAGTTCTTC. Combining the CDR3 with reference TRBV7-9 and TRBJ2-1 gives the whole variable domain DTGVSQNPRHKITKRGQNVTFRCDPISEHNRLYWYRQTLGQGPEFLTYFQNEAQLEKSRLLSDRFSAERPKGSFSTLEIQRTEQGDSAMYLCASSPYNEQFFGPGTRLTVL.

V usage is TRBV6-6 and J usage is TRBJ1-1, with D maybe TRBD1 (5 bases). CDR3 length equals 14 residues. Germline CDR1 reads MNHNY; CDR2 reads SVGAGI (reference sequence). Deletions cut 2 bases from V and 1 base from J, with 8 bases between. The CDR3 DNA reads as TGTGCCAGCAGTTACGGGGCGAGGAACACTGAAGCTTTCTTT. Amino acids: CASSYGARNTEAFF.

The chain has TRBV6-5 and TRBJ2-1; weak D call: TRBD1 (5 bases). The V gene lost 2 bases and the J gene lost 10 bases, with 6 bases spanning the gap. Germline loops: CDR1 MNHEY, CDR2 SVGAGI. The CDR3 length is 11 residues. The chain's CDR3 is CASSYKGEQFF. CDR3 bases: TGTGCCAGCAGTTACAAGGGGGAGCAGTTCTTC.

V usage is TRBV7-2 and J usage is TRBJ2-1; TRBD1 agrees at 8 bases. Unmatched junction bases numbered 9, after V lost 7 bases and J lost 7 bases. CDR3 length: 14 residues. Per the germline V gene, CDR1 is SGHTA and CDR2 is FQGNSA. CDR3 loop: CASTVDRARNEQFF. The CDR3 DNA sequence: TGTGCCAGCACCGTGGACAGGGCGAGAAATGAGCAGTTCTTC.

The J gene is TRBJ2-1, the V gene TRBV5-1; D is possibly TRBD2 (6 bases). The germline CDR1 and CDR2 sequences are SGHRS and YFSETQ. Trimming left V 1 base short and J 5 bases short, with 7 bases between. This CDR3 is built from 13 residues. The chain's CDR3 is CASSLPGDNEQFF. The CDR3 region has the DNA TGCGCCAGCAGCTTGCCGGGAGACAATGAGCAGTTCTTC.

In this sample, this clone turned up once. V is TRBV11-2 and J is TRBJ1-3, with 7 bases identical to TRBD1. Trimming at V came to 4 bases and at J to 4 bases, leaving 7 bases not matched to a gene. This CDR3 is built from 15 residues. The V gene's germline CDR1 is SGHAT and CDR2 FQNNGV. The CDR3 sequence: CASSSPTGVGNTIYF. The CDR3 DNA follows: TGTGCCAGCAGCTCACCCACAGGGGTAGGAAACACCATATATTTT.

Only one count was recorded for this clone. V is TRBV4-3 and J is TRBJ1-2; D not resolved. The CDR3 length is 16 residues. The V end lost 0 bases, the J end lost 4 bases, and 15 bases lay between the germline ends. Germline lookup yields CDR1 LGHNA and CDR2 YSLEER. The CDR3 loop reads CASSQDRMPDGYGYTF. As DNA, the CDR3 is TGCGCCAGCAGCCAAGATAGAATGCCAGACGGCTATGGCTACACCTTC.

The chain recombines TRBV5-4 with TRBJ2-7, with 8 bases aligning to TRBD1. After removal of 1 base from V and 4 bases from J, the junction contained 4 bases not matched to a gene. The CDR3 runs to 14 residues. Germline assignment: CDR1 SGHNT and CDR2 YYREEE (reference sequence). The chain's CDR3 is CASSLKQGDYEQYF. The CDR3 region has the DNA TGTGCCAGCAGCTTGAAACAGGGGGATTACGAGCAGTACTTC.

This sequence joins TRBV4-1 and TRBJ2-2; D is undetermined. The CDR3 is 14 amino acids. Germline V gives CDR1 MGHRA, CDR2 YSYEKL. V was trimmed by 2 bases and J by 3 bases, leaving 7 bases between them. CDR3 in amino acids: CASSQRADTGELFF. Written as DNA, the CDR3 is TGCGCCAGCAGCCAACGGGCGGACACCGGGGAGCTGTTTTTT.

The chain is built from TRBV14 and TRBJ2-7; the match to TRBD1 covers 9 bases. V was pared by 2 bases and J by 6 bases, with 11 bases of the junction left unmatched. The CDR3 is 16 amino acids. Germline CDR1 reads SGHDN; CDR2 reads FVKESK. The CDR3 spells CASSQPSRTGESEQYF. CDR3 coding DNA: TGTGCCAGCAGCCAACCGAGCAGGACAGGGGAGAGCGAGCAGTACTTC.

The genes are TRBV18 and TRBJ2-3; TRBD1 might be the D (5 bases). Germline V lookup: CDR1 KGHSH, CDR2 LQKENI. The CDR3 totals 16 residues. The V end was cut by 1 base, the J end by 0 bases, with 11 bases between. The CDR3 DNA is TGTGCCAGCTCACCACTCTTCCAGGGTAGCACAGATACGCAGTATTTT. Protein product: CASSPLFQGSTDTQYF.

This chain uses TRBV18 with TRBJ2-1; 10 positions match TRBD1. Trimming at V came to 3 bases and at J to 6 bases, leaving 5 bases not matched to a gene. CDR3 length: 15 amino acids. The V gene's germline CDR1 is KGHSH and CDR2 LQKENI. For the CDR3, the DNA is TGTGCCAGCTCACCTGACAGGGGGCAGGGCAATGAGCAGTTCTTC. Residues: CASSPDRGQGNEQFF.

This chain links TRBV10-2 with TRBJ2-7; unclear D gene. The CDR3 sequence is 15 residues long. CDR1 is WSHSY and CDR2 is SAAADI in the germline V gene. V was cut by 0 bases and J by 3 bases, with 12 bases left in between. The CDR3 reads CASSESGSYFYEQYF. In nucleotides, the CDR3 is TGCGCCAGCAGTGAGTCCGGGTCGTATTTCTACGAGCAGTACTTC.

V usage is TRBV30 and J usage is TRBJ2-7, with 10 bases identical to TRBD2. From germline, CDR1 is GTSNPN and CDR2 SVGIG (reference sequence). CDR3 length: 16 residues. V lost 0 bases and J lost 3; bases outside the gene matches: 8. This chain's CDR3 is CAWSVESASGSYEQYF. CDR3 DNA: TGTGCCTGGAGTGTCGAATCGGCTAGCGGGAGCTACGAGCAGTACTTC.